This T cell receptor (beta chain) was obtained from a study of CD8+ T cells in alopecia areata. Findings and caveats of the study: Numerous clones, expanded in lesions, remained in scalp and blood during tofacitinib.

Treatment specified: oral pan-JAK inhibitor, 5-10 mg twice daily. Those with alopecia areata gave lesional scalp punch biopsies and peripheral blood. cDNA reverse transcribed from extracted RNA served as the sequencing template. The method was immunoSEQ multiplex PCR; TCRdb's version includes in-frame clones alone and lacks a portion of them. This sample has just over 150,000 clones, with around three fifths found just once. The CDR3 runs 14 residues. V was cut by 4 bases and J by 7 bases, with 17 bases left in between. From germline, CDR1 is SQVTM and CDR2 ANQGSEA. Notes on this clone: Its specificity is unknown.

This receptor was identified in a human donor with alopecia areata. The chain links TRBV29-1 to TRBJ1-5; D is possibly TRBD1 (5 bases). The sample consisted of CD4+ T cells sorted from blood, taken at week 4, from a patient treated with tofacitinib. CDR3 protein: CSVGGARDRQPQHF. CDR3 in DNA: TGCAGCGTTGGAGGGGCCAGGGATAGACAGCCCCAGCATTTT.